These 12 T cell receptor beta chains originate from one sample sequenced in a study of T cells in women clearing cervical HPV infection. TCRdb's copy holds only in-frame clones and misses some; the assay was immunoSEQ multiplex PCR. The sample includes approximately 40,000 clones. The specimen sequenced was blood buffy coat. All receptors derive from a woman between 18 and 75 years old with a cervical HPV16 infection that either progressed to CIN3+ or cleared (not recorded which).

Details on this clone: Coverage ceases 3 residues before the CDR3 finishes, and the germline J gene fills in the end. V and J are TRBV20-1 and TRBJ2-5; tentatively, D is TRBD2 (6 bases). Germline CDR1 and CDR2: DFQATT and SNEGSKA (reference sequence). The CDR3 spans 16 residues. V gave up 5 bases and J gave up 5 bases, with 24 bases separating them. The sequenced CDR3 bases are TGCAGTGCTCCTTATGGCCCCGTCGGGGGACGGGAGACC. This sequence encodes CSAPYGPVGGRET. The entire CDR3 protein reads CSAPYGPVGGRETQYF.

A note on this clone: The read ends 3 residues shy of where the CDR3 ends; the end is completed using the germline J gene. The gene calls are TRBV2 and TRBJ1-4; D remains ambiguous. Germline CDR1 reads SNHLY; CDR2 reads FYNNEI. Deletions cut 2 bases from V and 5 bases from J, with 12 bases between. The CDR3 extends over 15 amino acids. CDR3 protein: CASSERTEPNEKLFF. CDR3 bases read: TGTGCCAGCAGTGAACGAACAGAACCGAATGAAAAA.

Worth noting for this clone: With the read ending 3 residues before the CDR3 end, the germline J gene is used to fill in that end. The V and J genes are TRBV28 and TRBJ1-1, with D unclear. The V end lost 4 bases, the J end lost 0 bases, and 15 bases lay between the germline ends. Per the germline V gene, CDR1 is MDHEN and CDR2 is SYDVKM. This CDR3 has 16 amino acids. Incomplete CDR3 DNA: TGTGCCAGCAGTTCCCCGGGTTGGGTCATGAACACTGAA. Translating gives CASSSPGWVMNTE. The full CDR3 protein is CASSSPGWVMNTEAFF.

Remarks on this clone: The CDR3 end is not reached by the read, which stops 3 residues before it; the germline J gene fills it in. The genes are TRBV19 and TRBJ2-2, with a weak D call TRBD2 (7 bases). Trimming cost V 11 bases and J 6 bases, with 28 bases left between them. This CDR3 has 17 residues. The V gene's germline CDR1 is LNHDA and CDR2 SQIVND (reference sequence). CDR3 DNA (partial): TGTGCCTCCGAGGGGGTAGCGGGCGCCCGGTACCCCGGGGAG. Translated, it gives CASEGVAGARYPGE. The full-length CDR3 reads as CASEGVAGARYPGELFF.

As to this clone: The observed sequence ends 3 residues before the CDR3 terminus, with the missing tail filled in from the germline J gene. This chain joins TRBV20-1 and TRBJ2-1, with 9 bases identical to TRBD2. This CDR3 has 14 residues. Germline lookup yields CDR1 DFQATT and CDR2 SNEGSKA (reference sequence). V was clipped by 1 base and J by 7 bases; unmatched bases: 5. The CDR3 sequence is CSARGGTSINEQFF. The CDR3 bases that were read are TGCAGTGCTAGAGGGGGGACTAGCATTAATGAG.

Turning to this clone: The read falls 3 residues short of the CDR3 end, and the missing part is taken from the germline J gene. The chain is built from TRBV5-1 and TRBJ2-7, with 13 bases that match TRBD2. The V gene end was trimmed by 3 bases and the J gene end by 6 bases; junction bases not matched to a gene: 6. CDR3 length: 15 amino acids. Looked up from germline, CDR1 is SGHRS and CDR2 is YFSETQ. The CDR3 bases that were read are TGCGCCAGCAGCTCGTGGACTAGCGGGAGTAGCGAG. The encoded protein is CASSSWTSGSSE. The whole CDR3 protein is CASSSWTSGSSEQYF.

Partial CDR3 DNA: TGCGCCAGCAGCATCCCAGGGGGGACGAACACCGGGGAG. Translation: CASSIPGGTNTGE. In full, the CDR3 reads CASSIPGGTNTGELFF. The chain recombines TRBV5-1 with TRBJ2-2, with a weak D call TRBD1 (7 bases). The read is 3 residues too short to cover the CDR3 end, so that end is filled in from the germline J gene. The CDR3 is 16 residues long. Germline V gene lookup returns CDR1 SGHRS and CDR2 YFSETQ. The V and J ends lost 4 bases and 0 bases respectively, with 13 bases between them.

As for this clone: The read finishes 3 residues shy of the CDR3 end, and the germline J gene is used to complete it. The genes are TRBV5-5 and TRBJ1-1; 7 bases match TRBD1. Germline trimming cut 3 bases from V and 7 bases from J; bases unmatched to any gene: 6. CDR1 is SGHKS and CDR2 is YYEKEE in the germline V gene (reference sequence). The CDR3 totals 13 residues. The CDR3 is CASSSTGRGEAFF. The sequenced CDR3 bases are TGTGCCAGCAGCTCGACAGGGAGGGGTGAA. Full variable domain (remainder filled in from reference TRBV5-5 and TRBJ1-1): DAGVTQSPTHLIKTRGQQVTLRCSPISGHKSVSWYQQVLGQGPQFIFQYYEKEERGRGNFPDRFSARQFPNYSSELNVNALLLGDSALYLCASSSTGRGEAFFGQGTRLTVV.

Note on this clone: Coverage ceases 3 residues before the CDR3 finishes, and the germline J gene fills in the end. The V gene is TRBV7-8, the J gene TRBJ1-1; D perhaps matches TRBD1 (6 bases). With 4 bases removed from V and 4 bases from J, the gap between germline ends came to 19 bases. This CDR3 is built from 16 residues. Germline V gene data show CDR1 as SGHVS and CDR2 as FQNEAQ. The CDR3 is CASSSLGLQGSTEAFF. CDR3 bases read: TGTGCCAGCAGCTCCCTTGGTCTCCAGGGGTCCACTGAA. Filled out from reference TRBV7-8 and TRBJ1-1, the complete variable domain reads GAGVSQSPRYKVAKRGQDVALRCDPISGHVSLFWYQQALGQGPEFLTYFQNEAQLDKSGLPSDRFFAERPEGSVSTLKIQRTQQEDSAVYLCASSSLGLQGSTEAFFGQGTRLTVV.

The part of the CDR3 DNA that was read is TGCGCCAGCAGCTTGGAGCCAAGACAGTTGAAGCGCACAGATACG. It yields the protein CASSLEPRQLKRTDT. The entire CDR3 reads CASSLEPRQLKRTDTQYF. The chain has TRBV5-1 and TRBJ2-3; tentatively, D is TRBD1 (5 bases). Sequencing ends 3 residues short of the CDR3 end; the germline J gene provides the rest. V lost 0 bases and J 1 base, leaving 18 bases between the germline ends. CDR3 length: 18 amino acids. Germline CDR1 is SGHRS and CDR2 is YFSETQ.

In the case of this clone: The read comes to an end 3 residues before the CDR3 does, leaving the germline J gene to fill in the end. The chain carries TRBV11-2 and TRBJ2-1; D may be TRBD2 (6 bases). Germline CDR1 and CDR2: SGHAT and FQNNGV. The CDR3 length is 13 residues. With 3 bases removed from V and 9 bases from J, the gap between germline ends came to 12 bases. The chain's CDR3 is CASSFGGLSEQFF. CDR3 DNA (partial): TGTGCCAGCAGCTTTGGAGGGCTGAGTGAG.

Comment on this clone: The sequenced fragment ends 3 residues before the CDR3 boundary, so the rest is inferred from the germline J gene. The chain joins TRBV19 to TRBJ2-7, with 10 bases identical to TRBD1. The V gene's germline CDR1 is LNHDA and CDR2 SQIVND (reference sequence). The CDR3 runs to 14 residues. Trimming removed 1 base from V and 3 bases from J; junction bases left unmatched: 0. CDR3 DNA (partial): TGTGCCAGTAGTATAGGGGACAGGGGCTACGAG. Translating gives CASSIGDRGYE. In full, the CDR3 reads CASSIGDRGYEQYF.